The 32 T cell receptor beta chains reported below all come from one sample, sequenced in a study of lymphopenia after photon versus proton radiotherapy. Using immunoSEQ multiplex PCR, the repertoire was profiled, and TCRdb retains in-frame clones only, with some absent. In the table there are around 62,000 clones, approximately 84% of which are singletons. This specimen was peripheral blood, taken from a patient treated with proton-based radiotherapy. These receptors all come from a man between 60 and 75 years old with pancreatic cancer.

The V gene is TRBV27, the J gene TRBJ2-3; D not certain. The CDR3 loop spans 15 amino acids. V was clipped by 1 base and J by 0 bases, with 8 bases between them. The germline gives CDR1 MNHEY, CDR2 SMNVEV (reference sequence). CDR3 sequence: CASSLYQISTDTQYF. CDR3 bases: TGTGCCAGCAGTTTATATCAGATAAGCACAGATACGCAGTATTTT.

The J gene is TRBJ1-3, the V gene TRBV14, with D hard to call. This CDR3 comprises 15 residues. The germline gives CDR1 SGHDN, CDR2 FVKESK. The V and J ends lost 0 bases and 1 base respectively, with 7 bases between them. As DNA, the CDR3 is TGTGCCAGCAGCCAAGATCGTGTATCTGGAAACACCATATATTTT. Protein: CASSQDRVSGNTIYF.

The chain employs TRBV28 and TRBJ1-5; D unresolved. The germline V gene has CDR1 MDHEN and CDR2 SYDVKM. The ends were cut back, 4 bases at V and 2 bases at J, with 6 bases in the middle. This CDR3 is 13 amino acids long. The CDR3 loop is CASSSQGNQPQHF. CDR3 nucleotides: TGTGCCAGCAGTTCGCAGGGCAATCAGCCCCAGCATTTT. The full variable domain, in which reference TRBV28 and TRBJ1-5 provide the parts outside the CDR3, is DVKVTQSSRYLVKRTGEKVFLECVQDMDHENMFWYRQDPGLGLRLIYFSYDVKMKEKGDIPEGYSVSREKKERFSLILESASTNQTSMYLCASSSQGNQPQHFGDGTRLSIL.

The CDR3: CATSRDGTVNTEAFF. CDR3 coding DNA: TGTGCCACCAGCAGAGATGGGACAGTGAACACTGAAGCTTTCTTT. The chain uses TRBV15 and TRBJ1-1, with 7 positions matching TRBD1. The length of the CDR3 is 15 residues. V dropped 0 bases and J dropped 0; count of bases not matched to a gene: 1. Germline assignment: CDR1 LNHNV and CDR2 YYDKDF (reference sequence).

The genes are TRBV18 and TRBJ2-1; 12 bases are shared with TRBD1. After removal of 3 bases from V and 0 bases from J, the junction contained 3 bases not matched to a gene. Looked up from germline, CDR1 is KGHSH and CDR2 is LQKENI. There are 17 residues in the CDR3. The CDR3 DNA sequence: TGTGCCAGCTCACCCAGGGACAGGGGGCGCTCCTACAATGAGCAGTTCTTC. It is translated as CASSPRDRGRSYNEQFF.

The genes are TRBV28 and TRBJ1-5; the D gene is possibly TRBD1 (6 bases). In germline, CDR1 is MDHEN, CDR2 SYDVKM. This CDR3 spans 15 amino acids. Trimming stripped 3 bases from V and 6 bases from J, with 15 bases between. CDR3 loop: CASSFSGGQGQPQHF. DNA for the CDR3: TGTGCCAGCAGTTTCTCCGGGGGGCAGGGTCAGCCCCAGCATTTT.

V and J are TRBV11-2 and TRBJ2-1; tentative D call: TRBD1 (6 bases). V was pared by 6 bases and J by 8 bases, with 20 bases between. The length of the CDR3 is 15 residues. Germline CDR1 reads SGHAT; CDR2 reads FQNNGV. The CDR3 loop reads CASRLKSVRGDEQFF. CDR3 DNA sequence: TGTGCCAGCAGACTAAAGAGCGTCAGGGGTGATGAGCAGTTCTTC. Drawing the rest from reference TRBV11-2 and TRBJ2-1, the complete variable domain is EAGVAQSPRYKIIEKRQSVAFWCNPISGHATLYWYQQILGQGPKLLIQFQNNGVVDDSQLPKDRFSAERLKGVDSTLKIQPAKLEDSAVYLCASRLKSVRGDEQFFGPGTRLTVL.

The chain joins TRBV30 to TRBJ1-6, with 9 bases lining up with TRBD1. Germline V gives CDR1 GTSNPN, CDR2 SVGIG (reference sequence). The CDR3 extends over 16 amino acids. J gave up 7 bases and V 0 bases, and 7 bases lay outside the gene matches. The CDR3 DNA reads TGTGCCTGGAGTGTCCGACAGGGGGTCGGGAATTCACCCCTCCACTTT. Its translation is CAWSVRQGVGNSPLHF.

The chain uses TRBV10-3 and TRBJ2-7; 7 nucleotides align to TRBD1. V lost 10 bases and J lost 3; bases outside the gene matches: 6. Germline V gives CDR1 ENHRY, CDR2 SYGVKD. The CDR3 is 12 residues long. CDR3 amino acids: CATGTAYYEQYF. CDR3 in DNA: TGTGCCACCGGGACAGCTTACTACGAGCAGTACTTC.

Only one count was recorded for this clone. This chain uses TRBV6-6 with TRBJ2-1; D perhaps matches TRBD1 (5 bases). CDR1 and CDR2 (germline): MNHNY, SVGAGI (reference sequence). V shed 3 bases and J shed 7 bases, with 13 bases lying between them. The CDR3 loop spans 14 amino acids. The CDR3 sequence is CASSYRQTLNEQFF. For the CDR3, the DNA is TGTGCCAGCAGTTATAGACAGACTTTGAATGAGCAGTTCTTC.

V is TRBV5-8 and J is TRBJ2-3, with D possibly being TRBD1 or TRBD2 (6 bases each). CDR3 length: 15 residues. The V and J ends lost 0 bases and 1 base respectively, with 9 bases between them. The germline V gene has CDR1 SGHTS and CDR2 YDEGEE. CDR3 bases: TGTGCCAGCAGCTTGGCGGGGGCTCGCACAGATACGCAGTATTTT. The encoded protein is CASSLAGARTDTQYF.

The chain is built from TRBV18 and TRBJ2-2, with TRBD2 identical over 10 bases. J was trimmed by 1 base and V by 3 bases; bases with no gene match: 2. CDR1 and CDR2 from the germline V gene are KGHSH and LQKENI. The CDR3 consists of 16 residues. The CDR3 DNA reads as TGTGCCAGCTCACCGAGACTAGCGGGGAACACCGGGGAGCTGTTTTTT. It yields the protein CASSPRLAGNTGELFF.

The CDR3 loop reads CARSSDREENSNQPQHF. In DNA form, the CDR3 reads TGTGCCAGAAGCTCGGACAGGGAGGAAAATAGCAATCAGCCCCAGCATTTT. This chain connects TRBV5-3 to TRBJ1-5, with 8 nucleotides matching TRBD1. TRBV5-3 falls under the ORF class, with uncertain function. This CDR3 has 17 residues. With 3 bases clipped from V and 0 bases from J, the junction kept 8 bases outside the gene matches.

J is TRBJ2-3 and V is TRBV7-9; possibly TRBD1 for D (5 bases). CDR3 length: 15 residues. Germline CDR1 is SEHNR and CDR2 is FQNEAQ (reference sequence). V lost 4 bases and J lost 1, with 12 bases in between. The CDR3 coding sequence is TGTGCCAGCAGCTCGGCAGGACAAGGCACAGATACGCAGTATTTT. Translated, it gives CASSSAGQGTDTQYF.

The chain combines TRBV7-8 with TRBJ2-2; D call uncertain. Looked up from germline, CDR1 is SGHVS and CDR2 is FQNEAQ. Trimming took off 5 bases at V and 4 bases at J, with 11 bases between the two ends. This CDR3 is built from 14 residues. CDR3 protein: CASSPGGSTGELFF. As DNA, the CDR3 is TGTGCCAGCAGCCCCGGTGGGTCCACCGGGGAGCTGTTTTTT. The whole variable domain, remainder taken from reference TRBV7-8 and TRBJ2-2, is GAGVSQSPRYKVAKRGQDVALRCDPISGHVSLFWYQQALGQGPEFLTYFQNEAQLDKSGLPSDRFFAERPEGSVSTLKIQRTQQEDSAVYLCASSPGGSTGELFFGEGSRLTVL.

This clone has just one count. This chain uses TRBV19 with TRBJ2-5; no firm D call. V dropped 1 base and J dropped 2 bases, with 11 bases sitting between them. The CDR3 covers 15 residues. Germline V gives CDR1 LNHDA, CDR2 SQIVND (reference sequence). The CDR3 loop is CASSIGTVTQETQYF. The CDR3 nucleotides are TGTGCCAGTAGTATAGGCACAGTAACGCAAGAGACCCAGTACTTC.

V and J are TRBV20-1 and TRBJ2-3; D unclear. Deletions cut 1 base from V and 4 bases from J, with 3 bases between. Germline loops: CDR1 DFQATT, CDR2 SNEGSKA (reference sequence). This CDR3 has 11 residues. CDR3 protein: CSARGSDTQYF. DNA for the CDR3: TGCAGTGCTAGAGGGTCAGATACGCAGTATTTT.

The J gene is TRBJ1-4, the V gene TRBV2; D is undetermined. Trimming pared 4 bases from V and 6 bases from J, leaving 9 bases between. The CDR3 spans 13 residues. Germline V gene data show CDR1 as SNHLY and CDR2 as FYNNEI. The CDR3 DNA follows: TGTGCCAGCAGTGCTCGGAGGGATGAAAAACTGTTTTTT. It yields the protein CASSARRDEKLFF.

The V call is TRBV19, the J call TRBJ1-3; D might be TRBD1 (5 bases). The V gene lost 5 bases and the J gene lost 3 bases, with 14 bases spanning the gap. The CDR3 totals 15 residues. Germline values: CDR1 LNHDA, CDR2 SQIVND (reference sequence). The CDR3 nucleotides are TGTGCCAGTAGTCCGTCGCGGCAGGGTGGAAACACCATATATTTT. It codes for CASSPSRQGGNTIYF.

The rearrangement joins TRBV5-6 to TRBJ2-4; 7 nucleotides line up with TRBD1. The CDR3 has 15 residues. Germline lookup yields CDR1 SGHDT and CDR2 YYEEEE. V lost 1 base, J lost 7 bases, and 8 bases stayed unmatched. The CDR3 bases are TGTGCCAGCAGCTTGTGGGGACAGCCGCCGAACATTCAGTACTTC. This translates into CASSLWGQPPNIQYF.

The chain uses TRBV10-1 and TRBJ1-4, with a possible D match to TRBD1 (5 bases). CDR3 length: 13 amino acids. Germline V gene data show CDR1 as WNHNN and CDR2 as SYGVQD (reference sequence). V lost 5 bases, J lost 7 bases, and 11 bases lay in between. The CDR3 DNA reads TGCGCCAGCAGTCGGGACCTTGGTGAAAAACTGTTTTTT. Translated, it gives CASSRDLGEKLFF.

The J gene is TRBJ1-4, the V gene TRBV6-5; the match to TRBD1 covers 9 bases. V gave up 6 bases and J gave up 5 bases; unmatched junction bases: 1. This CDR3 region has 13 residues. Germline CDR1 reads MNHEY; CDR2 reads SVGAGI. Written as DNA, the CDR3 is TGTGCCAGCAGGACAGGGGGAAATGAAAAACTGTTTTTT. This sequence encodes CASRTGGNEKLFF.

The rearrangement uses TRBV19 and TRBJ1-2, with unresolved D. Germline V gives CDR1 LNHDA, CDR2 SQIVND (reference sequence). Trimming took off 3 bases at V and 8 bases at J, with 10 bases between the two ends. This CDR3 has 12 residues. The CDR3 reads CASSILIRGYTF. As DNA, the CDR3 is TGTGCCAGTAGTATTCTTATTAGGGGCTACACCTTC.

J is TRBJ2-1 and V is TRBV2, with TRBD2 matching over 7 bases. There are 16 residues in the CDR3. Per the germline V gene, CDR1 is SNHLY and CDR2 is FYNNEI. Trimming cost V 5 bases and J 8 bases; bases outside gene matches: 15. The CDR3 DNA follows: TGTGCCAGCAGTCGGAGCCCCAGCGGGATAGACGATGAGCAGTTCTTC. This sequence encodes CASSRSPSGIDDEQFF.

This clone was observed once. The CDR3 protein is CASSHKGMYSNQPQHF. Here the CDR3 DNA reads TGTGCCAGCAGTCACAAGGGGATGTATAGCAATCAGCCCCAGCATTTT. V is TRBV28 and J is TRBJ1-5, with D perhaps TRBD1 (5 bases). Per the germline V gene, CDR1 is MDHEN and CDR2 is SYDVKM. The length of the CDR3 is 16 residues. V was clipped by 5 bases and J by 0 bases, with 14 bases between them.

The chain combines TRBV6-5 with TRBJ1-5; a weak D match, TRBD1 (6 bases). CDR3 length: 15 residues. The germline gives CDR1 MNHEY, CDR2 SVGAGI. Trimming left V 6 bases short and J 1 base short, with 13 bases between. This CDR3 is CASRKQGRSNQPQHF. The CDR3 DNA reads TGTGCCAGCAGAAAACAGGGCCGAAGCAATCAGCCCCAGCATTTT.

The gene calls are TRBV7-2 and TRBJ2-3; D gene unclear. The CDR3 length is 18 residues. Germline V CDR1 and CDR2: SGHTA, FQGNSA. V was pared by 0 bases and J by 0 bases, with 16 bases between. CDR3 amino acids: CASSLARTASPSTDTQYF. The CDR3 bases are TGTGCCAGCAGCTTAGCGCGGACCGCCAGCCCTAGCACAGATACGCAGTATTTT.

The J gene is TRBJ2-6, the V gene TRBV4-3; D is uncertain. There are 18 residues in the CDR3. Germline V gene lookup returns CDR1 LGHNA and CDR2 YSLEER. V was cut by 1 base and J by 0 bases, with 13 bases left in between. The CDR3 region has the DNA TGCGCCAGCAGCCAAGGGAAGGGCATCCTCTCTGGGGCCAACGTCCTGACTTTC. It encodes CASSQGKGILSGANVLTF.

This clone came up once. The V call is TRBV5-8, the J call TRBJ2-5; possible D gene TRBD1, 6 bases. The germline gives CDR1 SGHTS, CDR2 YDEGEE. This CDR3 contains 16 residues. V was shortened by 4 bases and J by 3 bases, with 19 bases between the two germline ends. The CDR3 loop reads CASSNGQKVIEETQYF. DNA of the CDR3: TGTGCCAGCAGCAACGGACAGAAAGTTATCGAAGAGACCCAGTACTTC.

The rearrangement uses TRBV27 and TRBJ2-3, with 7 bases matching TRBD1. The junction had 6 bases not matched to a gene; V was cut back by 6 bases and J by 3 bases. Germline CDR1 reads MNHEY; CDR2 reads SMNVEV (reference sequence). CDR3 length: 14 amino acids. The CDR3 region has the DNA TGTGCCAGCAGCCCCGGACAGGTTACAGATACGCAGTATTTT. Translating it yields CASSPGQVTDTQYF.

This rearrangement joins TRBV19 to TRBJ1-4, with unresolved D. Looked up from germline, CDR1 is LNHDA and CDR2 is SQIVND (reference sequence). Trimming removed 4 bases at V and 8 bases at J, with 11 bases between. This CDR3 has 13 residues. The CDR3 sequence: CASSRALGEKLFF. Written as DNA, the CDR3 is TGTGCCAGTAGTAGGGCCCTGGGGGAAAAACTGTTTTTT.

In its sample, this clone ranks as medium-sized. The rearrangement joins TRBV7-6 to TRBJ2-1; 8 nucleotides line up with TRBD2. V lost 5 bases and J lost 6; bases outside the gene matches: 15. Germline values: CDR1 SGHVS, CDR2 FNYEAQ. This CDR3 is 17 amino acids long. Here the CDR3 reads CASSPGRQRERGNEQFF. CDR3 in DNA: TGTGCCAGCAGCCCCGGCCGTCAGCGGGAGAGGGGCAATGAGCAGTTCTTC.